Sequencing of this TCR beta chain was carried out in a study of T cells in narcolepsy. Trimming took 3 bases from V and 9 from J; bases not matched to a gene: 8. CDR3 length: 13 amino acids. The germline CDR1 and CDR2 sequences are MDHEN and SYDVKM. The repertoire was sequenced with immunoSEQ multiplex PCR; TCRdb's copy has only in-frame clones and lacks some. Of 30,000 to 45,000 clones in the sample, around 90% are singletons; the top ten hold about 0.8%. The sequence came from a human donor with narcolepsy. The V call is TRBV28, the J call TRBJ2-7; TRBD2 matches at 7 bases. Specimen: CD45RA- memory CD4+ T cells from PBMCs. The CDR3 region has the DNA TGTGCCAGCAGTTTCGGAGGGGAGGGTGGGCAGTACTTC. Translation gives CASSFGGEGGQYF.